A selection of T cell receptor beta chains follows, all from one sample in a study of blood T cells in healthy people across ages. TCRdb itself ran the 5' RACE reads through MiXCR, one entry per CDR3 protein. This table has under 1,000,000 distinct CDR3 sequences, 35% to 40% appearing once. Input material: blood. The receptor source for this set is a man between 18 and 35 years old in good health. Both conserved end residues are part of each CDR3. The D gene is left open where the match is weak.

D gene,J gene,V gene,CDR3 protein
TRBD1,TRBJ1-1,TRBV12-3/TRBV12-4,CASRSRGGSYTEAFF
.,TRBJ2-7,TRBV12-3/TRBV12-4,CASSSEPTVPYEQYF
.,TRBJ2-1,TRBV5-6,CASSLGGRLTYNEQFF
.,TRBJ2-1,TRBV11-3,CASSLSGWQQFF
.,TRBJ1-6,TRBV4-1,CASSQATRDRNSPLHF
TRBD1,TRBJ2-4,TRBV4-1,CASSHERDRGRPNIQYF
.,TRBJ1-2,TRBV20-1,CSARSNSLDGYTF
TRBD1,TRBJ2-3,TRBV12-3/TRBV12-4,CASSPVQGAADTQYF
.,TRBJ2-5,TRBV27,CASSLMGQETQYF
TRBD2,TRBJ2-1,TRBV20-1,CSATGTSGSFSEQFF
.,TRBJ1-1,TRBV3-1,CASSQESGNTEAFF
.,TRBJ2-2,TRBV6-2/TRBV6-3,CASTSGGGELFF
.,TRBJ1-5,TRBV12-3/TRBV12-4,CASREGGNSNQPQHF
.,TRBJ2-5,TRBV10-3,CAISDRSPETQYF
.,TRBJ2-7,TRBV7-2,CASSLSLAQSYEQYF
TRBD1,TRBJ1-2,TRBV6-2/TRBV6-3,CASSNTAGTGFYGYTF
.,TRBJ2-5,TRBV7-8,CASSNPPVQGAQETQYF
.,TRBJ1-1,TRBV20-1,CSASGGPNTEAFF
.,TRBJ2-3,TRBV2,CASNGRGVQPDTRYF
.,TRBJ1-1,TRBV28,CASQTWVTEAFF
.,TRBJ1-1,TRBV18,CASSPRTQGGSEAFF
.,TRBJ2-7,TRBV9,CASSPKKGPSGYYEQYF
.,TRBJ1-1,TRBV4-1,CASSQLSVDEAFF
TRBD1,TRBJ2-7,TRBV12-3/TRBV12-4,CASSLGDRATYEQYF
.,TRBJ1-1,TRBV12-3/TRBV12-4,CASSLNSGSLVRAFF
.,TRBJ1-2,TRBV11-2,CASSPIRQTSDYGYTF
.,TRBJ1-2,TRBV12-3/TRBV12-4,CASSLGLGSGYTF
.,TRBJ1-2,TRBV1,CTSNRQGTRVYGYTF
TRBD2,TRBJ2-7,TRBV6-5,CASSPPTSQSSYEQYF
.,TRBJ2-4,TRBV7-3,CASSLTRGDIQYF
.,TRBJ2-1,TRBV30,CALNGRTFWNEQFF
.,TRBJ2-1,TRBV4-3,CASSQDGGVGYNEQFF
.,TRBJ1-1,TRBV25-1,CASSEFGGDTEAFF
.,TRBJ2-1,TRBV20-1,CSAIQGGGLSNEQFF
.,TRBJ2-5,TRBV7-2,CASSPAPVVGQETQYF
.,TRBJ2-5,TRBV28,CASSLDGPVETQYF
TRBD1,TRBJ1-2,TRBV12-3/TRBV12-4,CASSLAGGQVGYTF
TRBD1,TRBJ2-1,TRBV7-2,CASSLVGGGTGGVEQFF
.,TRBJ1-1,TRBV15,CATSRENTAGFAEAFF
TRBD1,TRBJ2-3,TRBV6-5,CASSKDREDTQYF
.,TRBJ1-1,TRBV20-1,CSALTPGDTEAFF
.,TRBJ2-7,TRBV12-3/TRBV12-4,CASRWNYNEQYF
.,TRBJ2-7,TRBV7-9,CASSPDSSYEQYF
.,TRBJ2-3,TRBV4-3,CASSQELVGSPPDTQYF
.,TRBJ2-5,TRBV27,CASSRRGQETQYF
.,TRBJ1-5,TRBV12-3/TRBV12-4,CASSLRGRVQPQHF
.,TRBJ2-1,TRBV9,CASSERGGGGPSYNEQFF
.,.,TRBV30,CAWSADLGYEQYF
TRBD1,TRBJ2-3,TRBV5-1,CASSAGQGEDTQYF
.,TRBJ2-3,TRBV9,CASSVTGAGGDTQYF
TRBD2,TRBJ2-3,TRBV20-1,CSARAPSGLAGYF
TRBD1,TRBJ1-4,TRBV11-2,CASSFGTGGNEKLFF